What follows are 24 T cell receptor beta chains derived from one specimen sequenced in a study of T-cell reconstitution after alpha-beta-depleted transplantation in children. Unique molecular identifiers were used to barcode this TCRbeta library. In TCRdb, the PCR reads were re-called with MiXCR into one record per CDR3 protein. Of more than 40,000 distinct CDR3 sequences listed, around half are singletons. Material: peripheral blood, obtained before TCRalphabeta/CD19-depleted stem cell transplant. These receptors came from a boy under two years old with SCID, due to receive a stem cell transplant.

There are a few counts of this clonotype. V usage is TRBV2 and J usage is TRBJ2-5, with D unresolved. CDR1 and CDR2 (germline): SNHLY, FYNNEI. The CDR3 is 14 residues long. V dropped 2 bases and J dropped 0 bases, with 7 bases sitting between them. The CDR3 loop reads CASSEPLNQETQYF. The CDR3 DNA is TGTGCCAGCAGTGAACCTCTTAACCAAGAGACCCAGTACTTC.

This chain uses TRBV5-1 with TRBJ2-1; D remains ambiguous. V was cut by 4 bases and J by 5 bases, with 7 bases left in between. Germline loops: CDR1 SGHRS, CDR2 YFSETQ. This CDR3 contains 12 residues. The CDR3 DNA follows: TGCGCCAGCAGCCTCTTGGACAATGAGCAGTTCTTC. This gives the protein CASSLLDNEQFF. The whole variable domain, remainder taken from reference TRBV5-1 and TRBJ2-1, is KAGVTQTPRYLIKTRGQQVTLSCSPISGHRSVSWYQQTPGQGLQFLFEYFSETQRNKGNFPGRFSGRQFSNSRSEMNVSTLELGDSALYLCASSLLDNEQFFGPGTRLTVL.

This chain joins TRBV4-3 and TRBJ2-3, with 9 bases matching TRBD1. CDR1 and CDR2 (germline): LGHNA, YSLEER. Trimming at V came to 3 bases and at J to 3 bases, leaving 7 bases not matched to a gene. CDR3 length: 16 amino acids. CDR3 protein: CASSQGTGQGTDTQYF. The DNA of the CDR3 is TGCGCCAGCAGCCAGGGAACGGGACAGGGAACAGATACGCAGTATTTT.

The V and J genes are TRBV6-1 and TRBJ2-5; 9 bases fit TRBD2. Germline CDR1 MNHNS, CDR2 SASEGT. V dropped 8 bases and J dropped 2; count of bases not matched to a gene: 6. This CDR3 comprises 14 residues. The CDR3 sequence: CASGGGGVQETQYF. Here the CDR3 DNA reads TGTGCCAGCGGCGGCGGGGGGGTACAAGAGACCCAGTACTTC.

This rearrangement joins TRBV12-3 or TRBV12-4 to TRBJ2-2, with 8 bases matching TRBD2. V shed 6 bases and J 3 bases; nucleotides not matched to a gene: 12. CDR3 size: 17 residues. CDR3 bases: TGTGCCAGCAGCCCGGAAGCCCAGCGGGGGTACACCGGGGAGCTGTTTTTT. Translation: CASSPEAQRGYTGELFF.

The CDR3 bases are TGTGCCAGCAGCCAAGAGGGGTACTTC. Its translation: CASSQEGYF. J is TRBJ2-7 and V is TRBV4-2; D unresolved. CDR3 size: 9 residues. Germline V CDR1 and CDR2: LGHNA, YNFKEQ. The V and J ends lost 0 bases and 12 bases respectively, with 3 bases between them.

The sample holds a few counts of this clonotype. The V gene is TRBV6-1, the J gene TRBJ2-1; D may be TRBD2 (7 bases). V lost 4 bases and J lost 7, with 23 bases in between. The CDR3 sequence is 17 residues long. Germline loops: CDR1 MNHNS, CDR2 SASEGT. In DNA, the CDR3 is TGTGCCAGCAGTGCGCTAGCGGCGACTCTCAGGGGAAATGAGCAGTTCTTC. Translating gives CASSALAATLRGNEQFF.

The chain carries TRBV6-1 and TRBJ1-5, with a weak D call TRBD1 (6 bases). CDR1 MNHNS and CDR2 SASEGT come from the germline V gene. The CDR3 spans 15 residues. The ends were cut back, 5 bases at V and 1 base at J, with 12 bases in the middle. CDR3 amino acids: CASSPQGRSNQPQHF. The CDR3 bases are TGTGCCAGCAGTCCCCAGGGGAGGAGCAATCAGCCCCAGCATTTT.

This clonotype was seen a few times. This sequence joins TRBV10-2 and TRBJ2-5; TRBD1 matches 8 bases. Looked up from germline, CDR1 is WSHSY and CDR2 is SAAADI. With 5 bases clipped from V and 5 bases from J, the junction kept 13 bases outside the gene matches. This CDR3 has 16 amino acids. CDR3 protein: CASSHHLTGGGETQYF. The CDR3 DNA is TGCGCCAGCAGTCACCACCTAACAGGGGGTGGTGAGACCCAGTACTTC.

This chain joins TRBV7-2 and TRBJ2-2, with unresolved D. In germline, CDR1 is SGHTA, CDR2 FQGNSA. The CDR3 loop spans 15 amino acids. Trimming removed 3 bases from V and 4 bases from J, with 12 bases in between. The CDR3 protein is CASSFTGLGTGELFF. DNA for the CDR3: TGTGCCAGCAGCTTTACCGGATTGGGCACCGGGGAGCTGTTTTTT.

This clonotype came up a few times. An end of the junction differs from the germline gene, which may be a read error. V and J are TRBV7-7 and TRBJ2-5; 13 nucleotides line up with TRBD2. The CDR3 sequence is 16 residues long. Germline CDR1 SSHAT, CDR2 FNYEAQ (reference sequence). CDR3 protein: CASSFGTSGAGETQYF. Here the CDR3 DNA reads TGTGCTAGCAGCTTCGGGACTAGCGGGGCCGGAGAGACCCAGTACTTC.

Written as DNA, the CDR3 is TGTGCCAGCAGCTTAGAGTCCGTTGGGGAAGGCAATCAGCCCCAGCATTTT. It yields the protein CASSLESVGEGNQPQHF. The gene calls are TRBV11-2 and TRBJ1-5; D is unclear. CDR3 size: 17 residues. Germline-derived CDR1 and CDR2 are SGHAT and FQNNGV. Trimming took off 0 bases at V and 2 bases at J, with 14 bases between the two ends.

This clonotype was observed a few times. The rearrangement links TRBV7-2 to TRBJ2-3; a weak D match, TRBD2 (6 bases). Germline-derived CDR1 and CDR2 are SGHTA and FQGNSA. This CDR3 region has 16 residues. Trimming stripped 5 bases from V and 0 bases from J, with 15 bases between. The CDR3 coding sequence is TGTGCCAGCAGCCCAGGCGCTAGCGCCAGCACAGATACGCAGTATTTT. It is translated as CASSPGASASTDTQYF.

This clonotype has a count of ten or more. This chain uses TRBV5-1 with TRBJ2-3, with TRBD1 matching 7 bases. Germline V gene lookup returns CDR1 SGHRS and CDR2 YFSETQ. J was trimmed by 1 base and V by 3 bases; bases with no gene match: 5. The CDR3 has 15 residues. The CDR3 DNA sequence: TGCGCCAGCAGCTATAGTACAGGGGGCACAGATACGCAGTATTTT. Amino acids: CASSYSTGGTDTQYF.

This clonotype was detected only once. This CDR3 reads CASSLAGAGAEQYF. DNA of the CDR3: TGTGCCAGCAGTTTAGCGGGGGCAGGGGCCGAGCAGTACTTC. The genes are TRBV12-3 or TRBV12-4 and TRBJ2-7, with D tentatively TRBD1 (6 bases). Trimming shortened V by 0 bases and J by 6 bases, and 12 bases separated the two germline ends. This CDR3 contains 14 residues.

The rearrangement joins TRBV11-1 to TRBJ1-1; no clear D. This CDR3 comprises 14 residues. In germline, CDR1 is SGHAT, CDR2 FQDESV (reference sequence). V was clipped by 1 base and J by 3 bases, with 9 bases between them. CDR3 sequence: CASSLEGRDTEAFF. The CDR3 bases are TGTGCCAGCAGCTTAGAAGGTCGGGACACTGAAGCTTTCTTT.

This clonotype was found a few times. V is TRBV9 and J is TRBJ2-4, with 10 bases identical to TRBD2. The CDR3 contains 16 residues. Germline loops: CDR1 SGDLS, CDR2 YYNGEE. J was trimmed by 0 bases and V by 3 bases; bases with no gene match: 3. The CDR3 DNA reads TGTGCCAGCAGCGCCGGACTAGCGGAAGCCAAAAACATTCAGTACTTC. It yields the protein CASSAGLAEAKNIQYF.

This chain links TRBV7-2 with TRBJ2-2; no clear D gene. The CDR3 runs to 14 residues. Trimming took off 7 bases at V and 3 bases at J, with 12 bases between the two ends. Germline assignment: CDR1 SGHTA and CDR2 FQGNSA. The CDR3 DNA follows: TGTGCCAGCAACTCCGGGTGGTACACCGGGGAGCTGTTTTTT. Amino acid sequence: CASNSGWYTGELFF.

The chain recombines TRBV6-7 with TRBJ1-5; 8 bases are shared with TRBD1. TRBV6-7 is an ORF for which the function is uncertain. The CDR3 has 17 amino acids. V was pared by 2 bases and J by 2 bases, with 8 bases of the junction left unmatched. CDR3 in amino acids: CASSYPSQGACNQPQHF. The CDR3 DNA reads as TGTGCCAGCAGTTACCCCAGTCAGGGGGCGTGCAATCAGCCCCAGCATTTT.

Only a few counts were recorded for this clonotype. The V call is TRBV6-5, the J call TRBJ2-1; 9 bases align to TRBD1. Germline-derived CDR1 and CDR2 are MNHEY and SVGAGI. Unmatched junction bases numbered 6, after V lost 6 bases and J lost 3 bases. The CDR3 is 15 amino acids. CDR3 bases: TGTGCCAGCAGCTCAACGACAGGGGGCTACAATGAGCAGTTCTTC. Amino acids: CASSSTTGGYNEQFF.

J is TRBJ2-3 and V is TRBV7-8; no definite D call. The CDR3 length is 16 residues. V was cut by 5 bases and J by 0 bases, with 15 bases left in between. CDR1 and CDR2 from the germline V gene are SGHVS and FQNEAQ. The CDR3 nucleotides read TGTGCCAGCAGCGTACCCTTGATGGCTAGCACAGATACGCAGTATTTT. Protein sequence: CASSVPLMASTDTQYF.

V gene TRBV6-1 combines with J gene TRBJ2-3, with a possible D match to TRBD2 (5 bases). This CDR3 has 13 amino acids. V was clipped by 7 bases and J by 3 bases, with 11 bases between them. From germline, CDR1 is MNHNS and CDR2 SASEGT. CDR3 region: CASMEDGTDTQYF. CDR3 bases: TGTGCCAGCATGGAGGACGGGACAGATACGCAGTATTTT.

This clonotype appeared many times. V usage is TRBV4-1 and J usage is TRBJ2-5; maybe TRBD2 (6 bases). CDR3 length: 14 amino acids. The V gene's germline CDR1 is MGHRA and CDR2 YSYEKL. V shed 1 base and J shed 3 bases, with 9 bases lying between them. For the CDR3, the DNA is TGCGCCAGCAGCCAAGGGAGGGTAGAAGAGACCCAGTACTTC. This codes for CASSQGRVEETQYF.

The chain uses TRBV5-1 and TRBJ2-1; D gene ambiguous. Trimming removed 7 bases from V and 6 bases from J, with 14 bases in between. Per the germline V gene, CDR1 is SGHRS and CDR2 is YFSETQ. There are 13 residues in the CDR3. The CDR3 DNA is TGCGCCAGCTCCGGCCGGCTCGCCAATGAGCAGTTCTTC. Amino acids: CASSGRLANEQFF.